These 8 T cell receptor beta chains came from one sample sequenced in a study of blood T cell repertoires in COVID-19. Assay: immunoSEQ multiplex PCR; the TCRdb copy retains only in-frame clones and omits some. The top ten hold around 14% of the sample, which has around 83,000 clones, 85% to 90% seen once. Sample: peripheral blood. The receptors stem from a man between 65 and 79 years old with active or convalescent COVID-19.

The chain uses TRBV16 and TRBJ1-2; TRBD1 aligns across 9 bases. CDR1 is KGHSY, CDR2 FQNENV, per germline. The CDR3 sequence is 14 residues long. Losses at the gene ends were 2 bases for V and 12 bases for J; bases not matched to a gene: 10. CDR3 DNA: TGTGCCAGCAGCCAACAACCCGGGACAGGGAGAGACACCTTC. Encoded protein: CASSQQPGTGRDTF.

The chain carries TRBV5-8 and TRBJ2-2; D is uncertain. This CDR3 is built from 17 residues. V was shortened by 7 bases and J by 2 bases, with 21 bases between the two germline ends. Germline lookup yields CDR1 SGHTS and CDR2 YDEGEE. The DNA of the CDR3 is TGTGCCAGCCCGCAGCCCGGCGGAACCGCCAACACCGGGGAGCTGTTTTTT. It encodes CASPQPGGTANTGELFF.

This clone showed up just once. In DNA, the CDR3 is TGTGCAAGTCGCCTCCCCTTAGATACAGGGCCCGGAAACACCATATATTTT. It specifies CASRLPLDTGPGNTIYF. This sequence joins TRBV12-2 and TRBJ1-3; the D call in the table, TRBD1, was not verified against the DNA. TRBV12-2 constitutes a pseudogene. The CDR3 runs to 17 residues.

CDR3 DNA sequence: TGTGCCAGCAGTCCGGGACTAGCGGGAGCAGGGGAGCTGTTTTTT. It translates to CASSPGLAGAGELFF. V is TRBV28 and J is TRBJ2-2, with TRBD2 identical over 14 bases. The CDR3 contains 15 residues. Trimming took 5 bases from V and 8 from J; bases not matched to a gene: 4. Germline V gene data show CDR1 as MDHEN and CDR2 as SYDVKM.

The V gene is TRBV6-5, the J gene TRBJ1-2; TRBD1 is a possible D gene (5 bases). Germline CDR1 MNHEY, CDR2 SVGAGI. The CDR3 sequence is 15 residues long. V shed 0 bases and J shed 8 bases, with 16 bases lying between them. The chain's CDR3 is CASSYSRVGGGGYTF. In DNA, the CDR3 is TGTGCCAGCAGTTACTCGAGAGTCGGGGGAGGCGGCTACACCTTC.

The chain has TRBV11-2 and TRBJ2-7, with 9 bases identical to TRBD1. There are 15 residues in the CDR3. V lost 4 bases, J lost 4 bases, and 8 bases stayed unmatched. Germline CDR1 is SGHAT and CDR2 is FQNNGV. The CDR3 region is CASSYDRGKAYEQYF. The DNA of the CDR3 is TGTGCCAGCAGCTACGACAGGGGGAAGGCGTACGAGCAGTACTTC.

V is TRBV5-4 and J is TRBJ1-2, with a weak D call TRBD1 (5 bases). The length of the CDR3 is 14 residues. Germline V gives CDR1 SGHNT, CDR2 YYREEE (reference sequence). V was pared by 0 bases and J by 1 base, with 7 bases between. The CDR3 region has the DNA TGTGCCAGCAGCTTGGGGCAGGGTAACTATGGCTACACCTTC. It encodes CASSLGQGNYGYTF.

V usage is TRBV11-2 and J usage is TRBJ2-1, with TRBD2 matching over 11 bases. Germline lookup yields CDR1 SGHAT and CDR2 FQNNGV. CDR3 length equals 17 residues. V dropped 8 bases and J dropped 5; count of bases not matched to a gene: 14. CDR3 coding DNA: TGTGCCAGCTCTACCCTTTTGGGGACTAGCGGTCACAATGAGCAGTTCTTC. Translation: CASSTLLGTSGHNEQFF.